The clone carrying this T cell receptor beta chain was counted many times. Antigen specificity is unknown. J was trimmed by 3 bases and V by 6 bases; bases with no gene match: 10. The germline gives CDR1 SGHAT, CDR2 FQNNGV. The CDR3 totals 15 residues. This sample is part of a study of T cells in Graves' hyperthyroidism and ophthalmopathy. Broader study findings: Most thyroid clonotypes with frequency above 0.001 were detected in blood.

Authors of the study amplified TCR beta CDR3 regions from RNA transcripts. Researchers ran a first-round RT-PCR on the TCR CDR3 using the HTBI primer set. TCRdb re-derived calls from the multiplex PCR reads in MiXCR, one entry per CDR3 protein. The repertoire holds about 580,000 distinct CDR3 sequences, with 35% to 55% as singletons. The chain is built from TRBV11-2 and TRBJ2-7; 8 bases align to TRBD2. The sample consisted of peripheral blood or thyroid tissue (not recorded which). This TCR derives from a woman aged 18-30 years with Graves' hyperthyroidism. The chain's CDR3 is CASSRGGDLLYEQYF. DNA of the CDR3: TGTGCCAGCAGTCGGGGGGGCGACCTCCTCTACGAGCAGTACTTC.